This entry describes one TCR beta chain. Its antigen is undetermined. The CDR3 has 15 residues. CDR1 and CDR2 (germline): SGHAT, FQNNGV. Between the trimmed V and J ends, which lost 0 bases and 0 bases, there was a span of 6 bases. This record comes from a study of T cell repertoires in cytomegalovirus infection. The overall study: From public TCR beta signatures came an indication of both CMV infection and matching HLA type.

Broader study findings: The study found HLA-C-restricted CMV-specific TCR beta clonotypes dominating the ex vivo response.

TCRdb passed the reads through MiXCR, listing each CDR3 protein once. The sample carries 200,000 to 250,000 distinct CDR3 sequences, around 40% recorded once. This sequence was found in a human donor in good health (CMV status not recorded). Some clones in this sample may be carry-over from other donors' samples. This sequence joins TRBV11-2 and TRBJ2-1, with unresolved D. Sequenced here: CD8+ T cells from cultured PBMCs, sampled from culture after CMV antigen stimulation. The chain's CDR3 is CASSLESVSYNEQFF. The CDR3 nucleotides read TGTGCCAGCAGCTTAGAGTCAGTCTCCTACAATGAGCAGTTCTTC.